This T cell receptor (beta chain) was retrieved from a study of T cell responses to AZD1222 COVID-19 vaccine. Notes on this clone: Its antigen is unknown.

Measured with immunoSEQ multiplex PCR; TCRdb has only the in-frame clones, and not every one. The top ten hold approximately 4.8% of the sample, which has 80,000 or so clones, 70% to 90% seen once. Germline lookup yields CDR1 SGHTA and CDR2 FQGNSA. The CDR3 sequence is 14 residues long. The ends lost 5 bases at V and 4 bases at J; junction bases unmatched: 5. Study results and caveats: Reportedly, close to half of spike-specific TCRs are directed against unmutated variant regions. There were mostly white British donors and more females than males, and clonal diversity was possibly underestimated. No day 14 peak samples; only post-peak repertoires were characterized. Only a handful of individuals given AZD1222 were seropositive at baseline.

This TCR was recovered from an adult in good health. The genes are TRBV7-2 and TRBJ1-3, with TRBD1 matching over 7 bases. Sample: peripheral blood, taken on day 0 of MenACWY control vaccination. The CDR3 loop reads CASSRRGNGNTIYF. The CDR3 nucleotides are TGTGCCAGCAGCCGCAGGGGGAACGGAAACACCATATATTTT.